This T cell receptor (beta chain) was identified in a study of cytotoxic CD8 clonotypes in ibrutinib-treated CLL. V was cut by 5 bases and J by 3 bases, with 3 bases left in between. The CDR3 has 11 residues. The germline gives CDR1 LNHDA, CDR2 SQIVND (reference sequence). The assay was immunoSEQ multiplex PCR, and TCRdb's table has in-frame clones only and misses some. The sample yields roughly 110,000 clones, approximately 56% seen once. This clone appeared a few times. The rearrangement joins TRBV19 to TRBJ2-3; D gene unclear. Sequenced here: PBMCs, sampled after 24 months of ibrutinib treatment. The TCR sequence derives from a human donor with chronic lymphocytic leukemia. The CDR3, as DNA: TGTGCCAGTAGTCGGACAGATACGCAGTATTTT. Protein product: CASSRTDTQYF.